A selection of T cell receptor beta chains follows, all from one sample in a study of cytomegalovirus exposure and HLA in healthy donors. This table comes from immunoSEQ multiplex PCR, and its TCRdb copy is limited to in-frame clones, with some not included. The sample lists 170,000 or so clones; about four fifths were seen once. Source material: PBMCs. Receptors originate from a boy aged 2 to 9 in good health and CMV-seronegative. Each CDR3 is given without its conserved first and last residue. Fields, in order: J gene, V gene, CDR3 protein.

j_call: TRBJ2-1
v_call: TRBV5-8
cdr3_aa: ASSLEGGVYNEQF

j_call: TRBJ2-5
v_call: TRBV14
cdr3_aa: ASSPMLWGRETQY

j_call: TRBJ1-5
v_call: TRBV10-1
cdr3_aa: ASSRRDQPQH

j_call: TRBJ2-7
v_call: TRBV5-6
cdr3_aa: ASSPRIALTYEQY

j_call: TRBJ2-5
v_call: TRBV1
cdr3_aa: TSSQETSGSFETQY

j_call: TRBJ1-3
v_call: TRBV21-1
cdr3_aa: ASSKVEGNTIY

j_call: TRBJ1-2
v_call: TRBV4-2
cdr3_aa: ASSHREGTGGYVYT

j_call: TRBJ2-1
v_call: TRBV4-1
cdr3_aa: ASSQVGSETTEF

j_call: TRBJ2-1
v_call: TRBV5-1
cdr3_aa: ATHVTSGSYNEQF

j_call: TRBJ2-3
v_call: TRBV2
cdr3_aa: ASTGPSGFTDTQY

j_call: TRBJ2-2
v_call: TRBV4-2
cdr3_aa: ASSQEGTEGNTGELF

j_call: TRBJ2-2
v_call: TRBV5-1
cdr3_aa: ASSLAGTSSLPGELF

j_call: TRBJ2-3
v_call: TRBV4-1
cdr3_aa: ASSRMTSGRITDTQY

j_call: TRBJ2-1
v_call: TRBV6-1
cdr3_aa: ASSESLAGDEQF

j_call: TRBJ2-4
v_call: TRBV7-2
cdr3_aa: ASSTGLADSEAKNIQY